This TCR beta chain was sequenced during a study of blood T cells in healthy people across ages. Overall study context: For every two T cells, template switching captured about one barcoded beta molecule. The study's findings and limits: In older individuals, TCR beta diversity per million T cells was lower, falling roughly linearly with age. Naive T cell percentage strongly correlated with TCR beta diversity.

Every sample had a minimum of 6.5 million PBMCs isolated. Alongside a J-beta primer mix, a sample-barcoded 5' primer served in a second PCR lasting about 7 to 11 cycles. Via MiXCR, TCRdb re-called the 5' RACE reads, giving one row per CDR3 protein. In the table there are 550,000 to 600,000 distinct CDR3 sequences, around 50% of which are singletons. This CDR3 has 15 residues. The germline gives CDR1 DFQATT, CDR2 SNEGSKA (reference sequence). Unmatched junction bases numbered 7, after V lost 4 bases and J lost 0 bases. A note on this clonotype: Its antigen remains unknown.

The sample taken for sequencing was blood. The chain links TRBV20-1 to TRBJ2-3, with TRBD2 matching over 7 bases. This TCR was recovered from an elderly man in good health. In DNA form, the CDR3 reads TGCAGTGCTATGTCGGGGGGTCCCAGCACAGATACGCAGTATTTT. Its translation: CSAMSGGPSTDTQYF.